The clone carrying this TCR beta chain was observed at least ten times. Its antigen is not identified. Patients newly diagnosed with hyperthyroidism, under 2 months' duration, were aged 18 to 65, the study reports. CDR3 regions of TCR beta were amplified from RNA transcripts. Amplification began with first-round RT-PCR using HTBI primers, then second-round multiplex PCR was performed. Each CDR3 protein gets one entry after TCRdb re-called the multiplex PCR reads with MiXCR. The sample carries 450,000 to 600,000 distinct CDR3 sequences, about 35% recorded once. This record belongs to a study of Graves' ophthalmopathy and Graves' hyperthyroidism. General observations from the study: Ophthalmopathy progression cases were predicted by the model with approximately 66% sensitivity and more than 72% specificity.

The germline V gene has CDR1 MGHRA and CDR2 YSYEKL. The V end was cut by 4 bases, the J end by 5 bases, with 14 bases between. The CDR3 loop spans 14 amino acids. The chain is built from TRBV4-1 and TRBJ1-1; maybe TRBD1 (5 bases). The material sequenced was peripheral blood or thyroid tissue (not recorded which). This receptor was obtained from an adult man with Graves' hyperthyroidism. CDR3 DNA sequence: TGCGCCAGCAGCCCCAGGGTCGAGGGGACTGAAGCTTTCTTT. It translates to CASSPRVEGTEAFF.